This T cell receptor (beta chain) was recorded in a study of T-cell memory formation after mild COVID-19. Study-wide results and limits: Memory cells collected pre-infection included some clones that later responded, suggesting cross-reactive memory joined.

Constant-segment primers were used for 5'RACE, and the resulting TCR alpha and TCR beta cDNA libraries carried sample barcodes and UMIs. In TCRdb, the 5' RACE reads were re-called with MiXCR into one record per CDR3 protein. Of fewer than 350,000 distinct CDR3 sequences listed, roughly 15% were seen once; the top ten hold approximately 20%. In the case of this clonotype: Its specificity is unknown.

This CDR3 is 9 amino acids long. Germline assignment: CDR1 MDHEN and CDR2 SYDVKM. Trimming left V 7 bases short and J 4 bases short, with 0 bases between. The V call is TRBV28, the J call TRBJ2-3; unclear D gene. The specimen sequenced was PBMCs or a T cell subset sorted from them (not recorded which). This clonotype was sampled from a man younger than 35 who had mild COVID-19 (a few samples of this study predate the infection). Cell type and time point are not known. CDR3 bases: TGTGCCAGCACAGATACGCAGTATTTT. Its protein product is CASTDTQYF.